Listed here are 6 T cell receptor beta chains from one sample, sequenced in a study of blood T cell repertoires in COVID-19. Assay used: immunoSEQ multiplex PCR; TCRdb lists only in-frame clones, some missing. The sample holds 150,000 to 200,000 clones, roughly 89% seen once. The material sequenced was peripheral blood. These receptors all stem from a woman aged 45-65 years with acute or convalescent COVID-19.

The chain combines TRBV4-1 with TRBJ1-2, with 8 bases identical to TRBD1. The CDR3 runs 14 residues. V lost 4 bases and J lost 5; bases outside the gene matches: 6. The germline V gene has CDR1 MGHRA and CDR2 YSYEKL. The CDR3 DNA reads TGCGCCAGCAGCCCCGGACAGGGTGCGTATGGCTACACCTTC. Translation gives CASSPGQGAYGYTF.

The chain employs TRBV7-2 and TRBJ1-1, with a possible D match to TRBD1 (5 bases). Germline-derived CDR1 and CDR2 are SGHTA and FQGNSA. This CDR3 is built from 15 residues. The V end lost 1 base, the J end lost 5 bases, and 14 bases lay between the germline ends. The CDR3 sequence: CASSLVGAAKTEAFF. The CDR3 coding sequence is TGTGCCAGCAGCTTAGTAGGGGCAGCGAAAACTGAAGCTTTCTTT. Based on the CDR3 plus reference TRBV7-2 and TRBJ1-1, the full variable domain is GAGVSQSPSNKVTEKGKDVELRCDPISGHTALYWYRQSLGQGLEFLIYFQGNSAPDKSGLPSDRFSAERTGGSVSTLTIQRTQQEDSAVYLCASSLVGAAKTEAFFGQGTRLTVV.

The chain employs TRBV27 and TRBJ1-1, with 10 bases fitting TRBD1. The CDR3 totals 15 residues. Germline CDR1 reads MNHEY; CDR2 reads SMNVEV (reference sequence). V shed 7 bases and J 3 bases; nucleotides not matched to a gene: 8. Written as DNA, the CDR3 is TGTGCCAGCATTCCTTTGGGGACAGGGGACACTGAAGCTTTCTTT. The encoded protein is CASIPLGTGDTEAFF.

This sequence joins TRBV3-1 (or the pseudogene TRBV3-2) and TRBJ2-4, with 10 bases lining up with TRBD1. The V segment lost 5 bases and the J segment 8 bases; nucleotides outside the gene matches: 6. Germline CDR1 is LGHDT and CDR2 is YNNKEL (reference sequence). The CDR3 contains 14 residues. CDR3 protein: CASSLPGQGHIQYF. The CDR3 DNA sequence: TGTGCCAGCAGCTTACCGGGACAGGGGCACATTCAGTACTTC.

The chain joins TRBV10-3 to TRBJ1-1; D is perhaps TRBD1 (5 bases). With 6 bases removed from V and 3 bases from J, the gap between germline ends came to 14 bases. This CDR3 comprises 14 residues. Germline CDR1 ENHRY, CDR2 SYGVKD. CDR3: CAIRRRGEDTEAFF. DNA for the CDR3: TGTGCCATCAGGAGAAGGGGTGAGGACACTGAAGCTTTCTTT.

The rearrangement links TRBV9 to TRBJ2-2, with TRBD1 as a possible D gene (6 bases). The germline V gene encodes CDR1 SGDLS and CDR2 YYNGEE. This CDR3 is 15 amino acids long. With 0 bases removed from V and 3 bases from J, the gap between germline ends came to 9 bases. DNA for the CDR3: TGTGCCAGCAGCGTAGGGGGACACTACACCGGGGAGCTGTTTTTT. It translates to CASSVGGHYTGELFF.